These 5 T cell receptor beta chains were all obtained from the same sample, sequenced in a study of response to subunit inactivated influenza vaccine. TCRdb reprocessed the RT-PCR reads via MiXCR and lists one record per CDR3 protein. The data contain about 620,000 distinct CDR3 sequences, 10% to 12% of them singletons. This sample also appeared in a second study, on T cells expressing NK-cell markers. That work contributes: Synthesis of TCR beta cDNA relied on 5'RACE template switching carrying UMIs.

The sequences come from PBMCs from blood, collected on the day of vaccination. The receptors were gathered from a man aged 45-60 years who received an inactivated influenza vaccine.

This clonotype was observed a handful of times. Here the CDR3 DNA reads TGTGCCAGCAGTCCTCAGGGGGCCGGGGAGCTGTTTTTT. It encodes CASSPQGAGELFF. The chain has TRBV12-3 or TRBV12-4 and TRBJ2-2; 7 bases line up with TRBD1. The CDR3 runs to 13 residues. J gave up 6 bases and V 5 bases, and 3 bases lay outside the gene matches.

The chain carries TRBV7-9 and TRBJ2-5; D gene unclear. The germline V and J ends were trimmed by 1 base and 3 bases, with 6 bases remaining between them. The CDR3 is made up of 13 amino acids. Germline V gene data show CDR1 as SEHNR and CDR2 as FQNEAQ (reference sequence). DNA for the CDR3: TGTGCCAGCAGCTTAGATAGTAAAGAGACCCAGTACTTC. Translation gives CASSLDSKETQYF.

This clonotype was found once. V and J are TRBV12-2 and TRBJ2-3; the table's D gene call, TRBD1, was not cross checked with the DNA. TRBV12-2 is marked as a pseudogene. The CDR3 runs 16 residues. This chain's CDR3 is CASRLGGRGRTDTQYF. The CDR3 bases are TGTGCAAGTCGCTTAGGCGGCAGGGGGCGGACAGATACGCAGTATTTT.

A few counts support this clonotype. The chain couples TRBV29-1 to TRBJ1-1; D not resolved. V gave up 4 bases and J gave up 0 bases, with 9 bases separating them. The CDR3 spans 13 residues. Germline V gene data show CDR1 as SQVTM and CDR2 as ANQGSEA. The DNA for the CDR3 is TGCAGCGTTGTTGAGGTAATGAACACTGAAGCTTTCTTT. Residues: CSVVEVMNTEAFF.

The V gene is TRBV5-1, the J gene TRBJ1-6, with unresolved D. The germline V gene encodes CDR1 SGHRS and CDR2 YFSETQ. The CDR3 covers 13 residues. The ends were cut back, 7 bases at V and 5 bases at J, with 10 bases in the middle. CDR3 coding DNA: TGCGCCAGCCAGCTCATGGATAATTCACCCCTCCACTTT. It translates to CASQLMDNSPLHF.